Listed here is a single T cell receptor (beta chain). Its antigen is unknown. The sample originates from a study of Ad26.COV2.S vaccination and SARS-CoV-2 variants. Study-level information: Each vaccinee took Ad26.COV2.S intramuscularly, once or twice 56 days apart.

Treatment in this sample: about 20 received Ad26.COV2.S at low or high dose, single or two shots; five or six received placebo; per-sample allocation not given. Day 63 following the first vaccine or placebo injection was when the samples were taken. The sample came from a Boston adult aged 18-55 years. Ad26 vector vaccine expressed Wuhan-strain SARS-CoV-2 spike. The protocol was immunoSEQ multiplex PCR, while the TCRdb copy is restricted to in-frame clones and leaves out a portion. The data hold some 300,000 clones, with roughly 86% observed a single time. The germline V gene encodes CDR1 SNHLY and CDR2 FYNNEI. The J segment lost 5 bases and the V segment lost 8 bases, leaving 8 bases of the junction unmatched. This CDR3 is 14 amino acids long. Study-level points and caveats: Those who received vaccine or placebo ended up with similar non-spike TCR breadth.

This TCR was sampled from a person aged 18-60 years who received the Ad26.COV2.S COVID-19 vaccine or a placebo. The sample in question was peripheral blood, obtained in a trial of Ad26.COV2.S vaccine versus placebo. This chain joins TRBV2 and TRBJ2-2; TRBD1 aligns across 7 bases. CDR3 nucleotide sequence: TGTGCCAGCGCTAGACAGGGTAGAACCGGGGAGCTGTTTTTT. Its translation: CASARQGRTGELFF.